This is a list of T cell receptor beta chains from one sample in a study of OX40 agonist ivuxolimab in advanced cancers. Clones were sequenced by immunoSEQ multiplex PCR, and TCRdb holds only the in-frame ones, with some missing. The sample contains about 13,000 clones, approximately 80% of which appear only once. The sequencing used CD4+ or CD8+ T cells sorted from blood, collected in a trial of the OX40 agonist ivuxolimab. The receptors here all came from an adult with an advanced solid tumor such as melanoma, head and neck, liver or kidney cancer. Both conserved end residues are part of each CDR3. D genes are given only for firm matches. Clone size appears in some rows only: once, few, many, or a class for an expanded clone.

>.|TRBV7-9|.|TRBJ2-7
CASSSGLYEQYF
TGTGCCAGCAGCTCTGGACTATACGAGCAGTACTTC
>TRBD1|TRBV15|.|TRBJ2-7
CATSRPGQGIYEQYF
TGTGCCACCAGCAGACCGGGACAGGGGATTTACGAGCAGTACTTC
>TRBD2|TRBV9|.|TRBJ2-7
CASSVDAGDEQYF
TGTGCCAGCAGCGTAGATGCGGGGGACGAGCAGTACTTC
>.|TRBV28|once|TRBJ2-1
CASSLTGTPKDNEQFF
TGTGCCAGCAGTTTAACCGGGACTCCTAAGGACAATGAGCAGTTCTTC
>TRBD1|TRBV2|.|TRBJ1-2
CASSYATGTAGGYTF
TGTGCCAGCAGTTACGCGACCGGGACAGCGGGTGGCTACACCTTC
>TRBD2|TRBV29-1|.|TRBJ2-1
CSVDSLAGVNEQFF
TGCAGCGTTGATTCTCTAGCGGGAGTCAATGAGCAGTTCTTC
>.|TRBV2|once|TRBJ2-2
CASRIVFGGELFF
TGTGCCAGCAGGATTGTTTTCGGAGGGGAGCTGTTTTTT
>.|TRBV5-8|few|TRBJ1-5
CASSEGGFGQPQHF
TGTGCCAGCAGCGAGGGGGGCTTCGGTCAGCCCCAGCATTTT
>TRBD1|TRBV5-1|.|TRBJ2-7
CASSWGQGADEQYF
TGCGCCAGCAGCTGGGGACAGGGGGCTGACGAGCAGTACTTC
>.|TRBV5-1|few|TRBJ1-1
CASREGLEAFF
TGCGCAAGCCGAGAGGGGTTGGAAGCTTTCTTT
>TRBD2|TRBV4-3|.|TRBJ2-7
CASSPGGGRAPSYEQYF
TGCGCCAGCAGTCCGGGGGGGGGCAGGGCCCCCTCCTACGAGCAGTACTTC
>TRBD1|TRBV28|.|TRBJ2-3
CASSFYGQGRTDTQYF
TGTGCCAGCAGTTTCTACGGACAGGGGCGCACAGATACGCAGTATTTT
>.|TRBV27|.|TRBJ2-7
CASNSPRESQAYEQYF
TGTGCCAGCAACAGCCCGCGCGAGTCCCAAGCCTACGAGCAGTACTTC
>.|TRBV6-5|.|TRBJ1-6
CASSYRDYSPLHF
TGTGCCAGCAGTTACCGCGACTATTCACCCCTCCACTTT